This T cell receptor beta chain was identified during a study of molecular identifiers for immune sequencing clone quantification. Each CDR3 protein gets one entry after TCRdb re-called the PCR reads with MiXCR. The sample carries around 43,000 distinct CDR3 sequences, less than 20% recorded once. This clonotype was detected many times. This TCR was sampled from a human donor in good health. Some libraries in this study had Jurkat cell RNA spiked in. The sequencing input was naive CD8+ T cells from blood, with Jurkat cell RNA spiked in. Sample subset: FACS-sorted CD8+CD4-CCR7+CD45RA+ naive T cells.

The CDR3 DNA reads TGTGCCAGCCTCCCTAACACCGGCGACTATGGCTACACCTTC. It yields the protein CASLPNTGDYGYTF. V and J are TRBV5-4 and TRBJ1-2; unclear D gene. This CDR3 has 14 amino acids. Trimming stripped 7 bases from V and 3 bases from J, with 16 bases between. CDR1 and CDR2 from the germline V gene are SGHNT and YYREEE (reference sequence).